The entry below gives a single T cell receptor (beta chain) sequence along with its context. Its specific antigen is unknown. Base qualities were left out, and no much larger clone turns up one base away. This entry is derived from a study of beta chain features in type 1 diabetes (dated by TCRdb to the late 2010s). About the investigation overall: Patients and healthy donors did not differ in mean age, gender distribution, total cell number or subset yield. Regulatory and stem cell-like memory subsets were obtained from only 8 patients and about eight healthy donors, while naive and central memory subsets were obtained from all 30 or so donors. The study compared the TCRB repertoires of sorted circulating CD4+ T cell subsets in recently diagnosed type 1 diabetes patients with those in matched healthy donors. A total of roughly 99,000,000 sorted cells were examined across all samples, and the number of cells per subset was strongly correlated with RNA yield.

Results the study describes overall, beyond this receptor: Sequencing cDNA rather than genomic DNA could over-represent highly expressing activated cells, although activation and CD3 levels did not differ between groups. HLA sub-analyses involved small numbers of individuals, so any influence of HLA type on TCRB rearrangement remained unresolved. A moderate but significant shortening of TCRB CDR3 length was observed in type 1 diabetes patients in all four CD4+ subsets. At VDJ recombination sites, patients with type 1 diabetes made fewer insertions and deleted more nucleotides, a pattern implying thymic rearrangement abnormalities. Naive, central memory and regulatory TCRB repertoires appeared more similar among patients than among healthy donors. Shorter templates might be favored by PCR, yet because patient and control samples were amplified and corrected together, any such skew would affect both groups equally.

The High Capacity cDNA Reverse Transcription Kit was used to reverse transcribe all of the isolated RNA, meaning that expressed TCRB transcripts were what got sequenced. Deep immunoSEQ sequencing was applied to naive, central memory and regulatory T cell samples, giving an average of about 3.8 million total reads per sample. Sorted cells were lysed in RLT buffer and RNA was extracted with DNase-treated RNeasy Micro or Mini kits, depending on cell number. Each cell subset was processed separately to prevent cross-contamination, with patient and healthy donor samples processed together. TCRB sequences were amplified from cDNA with the immunoSEQ multiplex PCR, producing 87-bp fragments spanning the CDR3 region. Amplicons were sequenced on the Illumina HiSeq platform. As for how the authors treated the data: PCR bias was corrected computationally using synthetic template baselines, and reads within Hamming distance 2 were collapsed, with unmergeable singletons discarded. Reads were aligned to IMGT to assign V, D and J genes, CDR3 length, and insertions or deletions at six rearrangement sites. Within each subset, clonotype counts were normalized to sorted cell number, and only after that were true diversity and Gini coefficients computed with the tcR R package. The overlap coefficient, calculated on TCRB nucleotide sequences, was used to measure repertoire sharing. As a proxy for the pre-selection repertoire, out-of-frame TCRB sequences from naive cells were analyzed. TCRdb retrieved this table from immuneACCESS and kept in-frame rearrangements only. Not all clones are present; in checked studies, unresolved V genes account for under half, and no reason is known for the remainder. V and J calls and clone size are those listed in that table; D and trimming were worked out from the DNA. In all, the sample holds about 900,000 clones, and around a sixth of those were seen once. The biggest ten clones account for about 0.025% of the sample.

Taken from cysteine to phenylalanine, the CDR3 has 15 residues. The retained sequence is limited to the CDR3, 45 bases, with the frame set at the first base. For CDR1 and CDR2, the germline V gene lists MNHEY and SVGAGI. V is reduced by 8 bases and J by 4 bases, leaving a spacing of 18 bases between them. Each donor gave one peripheral blood draw, averaging about 120 mL, which was collected into heparinised tubes. Using a panel that included CD45RO, CCR7, CD25, CD127, CD95 and CD27, naive, central memory, regulatory and stem cell-like memory CD4+ T cells were sorted on a BD FACSAria II. Every sorted population had a purity above 95%. PBMCs were isolated right away by Lymphoprep density gradient centrifugation and were stained directly, without culture. Samples were stained and sorted in pairs, with one healthy donor and one patient per experiment, so that batch effects were minimized.

Specimen: naive CD4+ T cells from blood. The cell subset or site label, read with the paper, signifies: true naive CD4+ T cells. The chain joins TRBV6-5 to TRBJ1-5, with the D segment identity uncertain. This sequence originates from a woman aged 18 to 35 in good health. CDR3 region: CASAAGQVENQPQHF. In nucleotides, the sequence is TGTGCCAGCGCGGCAGGTCAAGTGGAGAATCAGCCCCAGCATTTT.